This T cell receptor beta chain was profiled in a study of blood T cell repertoires in COVID-19. Study in general: The United States, Italy and Spain were the sources of the acute and convalescent COVID-19 samples.

Sequencing used immunoSEQ multiplex PCR; TCRdb keeps in-frame clones, though not all of them. Of 80,000 to 90,000 clones detected, around 86% appear once; the ten largest clones hold about 2%. The germline CDR1 and CDR2 sequences are LGHDT and YNNKEL (reference sequence). This CDR3 comprises 13 residues. The V end was cut by 1 base, the J end by 5 bases, with 8 bases between. The sequenced sample consisted of peripheral blood. The TCR sequence derives from a woman aged 65 to 85 with acute or convalescent COVID-19. V is TRBV3-1 (or the pseudogene TRBV3-2) and J is TRBJ1-1, with D possibly being TRBD1 (6 bases). This CDR3 reads CASSQAQGTEAFF. The DNA for the CDR3 is TGTGCCAGCAGCCAAGCGCAGGGGACTGAAGCTTTCTTT.